The sequence of this TCR beta chain was determined in a study of immune characterization of retroperitoneal liposarcoma. Per germline, CDR1 MNHNS and CDR2 SASEGT. Trimming cost V 2 bases and J 0 bases; bases outside gene matches: 9. This CDR3 has 18 amino acids. From the PCR reads, TCRdb called clonotypes with MiXCR, one entry per CDR3 protein. Here the sample spans 6,600 or so distinct CDR3 sequences, about 29% being singletons. The sample taken for sequencing was tumor tissue. V and J are TRBV6-1 and TRBJ2-3; 9 bases line up with TRBD1. The receptor was derived from a female donor with retroperitoneal liposarcoma. The CDR3 loop reads CASSELPEQGASTDTQYF. In DNA, the CDR3 is TGTGCCAGCAGTGAATTGCCTGAACAGGGGGCTAGCACAGATACGCAGTATTTT.